This T cell receptor (beta chain) originates from a study of a mutant IDH1 vaccine in newly diagnosed glioma. Study overall: Beforehand, treatment had been radiotherapy, temozolomide, or both; the majority received both. Points from the study as a whole: Variations in leading peripheral T cell clonotypes appeared to have no connection with pseudoprogression.

The CDR3 contains 14 residues. CDR1 SGHAT and CDR2 FQNNGV come from the germline V gene. Comments on this clone: Its specificity is not known.

Time point noted: week 47, end of study. Topical imiquimod was applied with each vaccine dose, which held 300 ug of mutant IDH1 20-mer peptide. Produced via immunoSEQ multiplex PCR; TCRdb's table is partial and in-frame only. This table has about 94,000 clones, roughly 89% appearing once. The V and J genes are TRBV11-2 and TRBJ2-6; TRBD1 agrees at 8 bases. This sequence originates from a woman aged 45-59 years with glioma. The sequences come from PBMCs, collected from a glioma patient whose treatment included an IDH1 peptide vaccine. The CDR3: CGDRGSRGANVLTF. In DNA, the CDR3 is TGTGGCGACAGGGGATCTCGTGGGGCCAACGTCCTGACTTTC.